These 22 T cell receptor beta chains originate from one sample sequenced in a study of blood T cell repertoires in COVID-19 (TCRdb year 2020). The protocol used for the library was the immunoSEQ multiplex PCR assay. In its TCRdb copy, this immuneACCESS table keeps in-frame sequences only and misses some clones. Where compared with another copy, unresolved V genes explain less than half of these, and the others have no known cause. In this sample the table shows about 150,000 clones, approximately 80% of which occur a single time. The ten largest make up approximately 40% of the sample. Sequences were obtained from peripheral blood. Receptor source: a human donor in a cohort sampled during active COVID-19.

The V gene is TRBV3-1 (or the pseudogene TRBV3-2), the J gene TRBJ1-1; tentatively, D is TRBD1 (5 bases). V dropped 2 bases and J dropped 1 base, with 8 bases sitting between them. In germline, CDR1 is LGHDT, CDR2 YNNKEL (reference sequence). This CDR3 region has 14 residues. The CDR3 DNA follows: TGTGCCAGCAGCCAATCCGGACAGAACACTGAAGCTTTCTTT. This encodes CASSQSGQNTEAFF.

The CDR3 loop is CASSIRDFQETQYF. In nucleotides, the CDR3 is TGTGCCAGCAGCATCCGGGACTTCCAAGAGACCCAGTACTTC. The rearrangement joins TRBV7-2 to TRBJ2-5, with D perhaps TRBD2 (6 bases). The CDR3 has 14 residues. Trimming left V 5 bases short and J 1 base short, with 11 bases between. In germline, CDR1 is SGHTA, CDR2 FQGNSA.

V and J are TRBV7-8 and TRBJ2-5, with 8 bases that match TRBD1. Losses at the gene ends were 4 bases for V and 4 bases for J; bases not matched to a gene: 11. Germline V gives CDR1 SGHVS, CDR2 FQNEAQ. This CDR3 spans 16 amino acids. CDR3 DNA sequence: TGTGCCAGCAGCTCCGTTACGACAGGGGCTGGAGAGACCCAGTACTTC. This codes for CASSSVTTGAGETQYF. Full variable domain (outside the CDR3, taken from reference TRBV7-8 and TRBJ2-5): GAGVSQSPRYKVAKRGQDVALRCDPISGHVSLFWYQQALGQGPEFLTYFQNEAQLDKSGLPSDRFFAERPEGSVSTLKIQRTQQEDSAVYLCASSSVTTGAGETQYFGPGTRLLVL.

This chain links TRBV19 with TRBJ1-5; tentative D call: TRBD1 (6 bases). The germline V gene has CDR1 LNHDA and CDR2 SQIVND (reference sequence). The length of the CDR3 is 15 residues. V lost 4 bases to trimming and J lost 4 bases, with 14 bases between them. This CDR3 reads CASSKGGSGNQPQHF. DNA for the CDR3: TGTGCCAGTAGTAAGGGGGGGTCGGGAAATCAGCCCCAGCATTTT.

The CDR3 protein is CASSGKAGGLTDTQYF. The CDR3 DNA follows: TGTGCCAGCAGCGGAAAAGCGGGGGGGCTCACAGATACGCAGTATTTT. This chain links TRBV11-2 with TRBJ2-3; 10 bases are shared with TRBD2. Unmatched junction bases numbered 7, after V lost 5 bases and J lost 2 bases. The germline V gene has CDR1 SGHAT and CDR2 FQNNGV. CDR3 size: 16 residues.

The V call is TRBV11-2, the J call TRBJ2-3, with a possible D match to TRBD2 (5 bases). CDR1 and CDR2 (germline): SGHAT, FQNNGV. V was cut by 3 bases and J by 4 bases, with 11 bases left in between. The CDR3 contains 14 residues. The CDR3 region is CASSFGSIADTQYF. In nucleotides, the CDR3 is TGTGCCAGCAGCTTTGGGAGTATCGCAGATACGCAGTATTTT.

The J gene is TRBJ2-3, the V gene TRBV29-1; TRBD1 is a possible D gene (8 bases). CDR1 and CDR2 from the germline V gene are SQVTM and ANQGSEA. The CDR3 is made up of 12 amino acids. Trimming took off 6 bases at V and 6 bases at J, with 13 bases between the two ends. The CDR3 DNA follows: TGCAGCGTAGGACAGGGAGGGGATACGCAGTATTTT. This sequence encodes CSVGQGGDTQYF.

The rearrangement joins TRBV5-6 to TRBJ1-6, with TRBD1 as a possible D gene (6 bases). CDR1 is SGHDT, CDR2 YYEEEE, per germline. The CDR3 is 15 amino acids. With 4 bases removed from V and 10 bases from J, the gap between germline ends came to 18 bases. For the CDR3, the DNA is TGTGCCAGCAGCACCCGAGTTGGGGGCGCCTCACCCCTCCACTTT. Residues: CASSTRVGGASPLHF.

The rearrangement links TRBV5-6 to TRBJ2-7; 9 positions agree with TRBD1. V lost 4 bases to trimming and J lost 7 bases; unmatched junction nucleotides: 9. CDR3 size: 14 residues. Germline assignment: CDR1 SGHDT and CDR2 YYEEEE. CDR3 sequence (DNA): TGTGCCAGCAGCATCCCGGGACAGGGATTTGAGCAGTACTTC. Its translation: CASSIPGQGFEQYF. Together with reference TRBV5-6 and TRBJ2-7, the CDR3 gives the full variable domain: DAGVTQSPTHLIKTRGQQVTLRCSPKSGHDTVSWYQQALGQGPQFIFQYYEEEERQRGNFPDRFSGHQFPNYSSELNVNALLLGDSALYLCASSIPGQGFEQYFGPGTRLTVT.

The chain joins TRBV7-9 to TRBJ2-1, with TRBD2 matching over 9 bases. Unmatched junction bases numbered 4, after V lost 3 bases and J lost 1 base. This CDR3 contains 16 residues. Germline lookup yields CDR1 SEHNR and CDR2 FQNEAQ (reference sequence). This chain's CDR3 is CASSFSGSGSYNEQFF. CDR3 nucleotide sequence: TGTGCCAGCAGCTTTAGCGGGAGTGGGTCCTACAATGAGCAGTTCTTC.

The CDR3 DNA sequence: TGTGCCAGTAGTATAGCAGGGTATGAGCCCCAGCATTTT. As protein: CASSIAGYEPQHF. This chain joins TRBV19 and TRBJ1-5; possible D gene TRBD1, 5 bases. The V end lost 1 base, the J end lost 8 bases, and 9 bases lay between the germline ends. Germline V gives CDR1 LNHDA, CDR2 SQIVND (reference sequence). The CDR3 spans 13 residues.

The rearrangement joins TRBV21-1 to TRBJ2-1; the table's D call of TRBD1 was not tested on the DNA. TRBV21-1 is shown as a pseudogene. The CDR3 loop spans 14 amino acids. DNA for the CDR3: TGTGCCAGCAGCAAAGGAGCAGGGTCCCATGAGCAGTTCTTC. Amino acids: CASSKGAGSHEQFF.

V gene TRBV11-3 combines with J gene TRBJ1-1; maybe TRBD1 (6 bases). Germline-derived CDR1 and CDR2 are SGHNT and YENEEA. Trimming removed 1 base at V and 3 bases at J, with 12 bases between. The CDR3 loop spans 15 amino acids. CDR3 residues: CASSLGAGADTEAFF. The DNA of the CDR3 is TGTGCCAGCAGCTTAGGGGCAGGGGCGGACACTGAAGCTTTCTTT.

The CDR3: CASDSGLVGAGELFF. CDR3 nucleotide sequence: TGTGCCAGTGACTCAGGACTAGTGGGTGCCGGGGAGCTGTTTTTT. The genes are TRBV25-1 and TRBJ2-2, with 7 nucleotides matching TRBD2. The germline gives CDR1 MGHDK, CDR2 SYGVNS. V lost 9 bases and J lost 6; bases outside the gene matches: 13. The CDR3 totals 15 residues. The full variable domain, rest sourced from reference TRBV25-1 and TRBJ2-2, is EADIYQTPRYLVIGTGKKITLECSQTMGHDKMYWYQQDPGMELHLIHYSYGVNSTEKGDLSSESTVSRIRTEHFPLTLESARPSHTSQYLCASDSGLVGAGELFFGEGSRLTVL.

The sample holds a few counts of this clone. V gene TRBV14 combines with J gene TRBJ2-7; no clear D gene. In germline, CDR1 is SGHDN, CDR2 FVKESK. The length of the CDR3 is 13 residues. V lost 0 bases and J lost 1, with 4 bases in between. Here the CDR3 DNA reads TGTGCCAGCAGCCAAGACGGGTCCTACGAGCAGTACGTC. It specifies CASSQDGSYEQYV.

This clone was detected a few times. The J gene is TRBJ2-7, the V gene TRBV5-1; 10 bases are shared with TRBD1. The CDR3 loop spans 14 amino acids. Germline CDR1 reads SGHRS; CDR2 reads YFSETQ. V lost 2 bases to trimming and J lost 6 bases; unmatched junction nucleotides: 5. CDR3 in amino acids: CASSLGQGGSEQYF. DNA of the CDR3: TGCGCCAGCAGCTTAGGACAGGGGGGGTCCGAGCAGTACTTC.

The genes are TRBV9 and TRBJ2-3; tentatively, D is TRBD1 (6 bases). CDR3 length: 14 amino acids. Germline lookup yields CDR1 SGDLS and CDR2 YYNGEE. V was cut by 3 bases and J by 3 bases, with 11 bases left in between. CDR3 sequence (DNA): TGTGCCAGCAGCGGAGGGACAACTACAGATACGCAGTATTTT. Its translation is CASSGGTTTDTQYF.

The chain recombines TRBV7-2 with TRBJ2-5; D not certain. Germline lookup yields CDR1 SGHTA and CDR2 FQGNSA. This CDR3 is 14 amino acids long. Trimming cost V 5 bases and J 0 bases, with 10 bases left between them. CDR3 protein: CASSEDSYQETQYF. Written as DNA, the CDR3 is TGTGCCAGCAGCGAAGACTCATACCAAGAGACCCAGTACTTC.

CDR3 sequence: CASSLDRSYNSPLHF. The DNA for the CDR3 is TGTGCCAGCAGCCTAGACAGGAGCTATAATTCACCCCTCCACTTT. The rearrangement joins TRBV5-4 to TRBJ1-6, with a possible D match to TRBD1 (6 bases). V dropped 4 bases and J dropped 3 bases, with 11 bases sitting between them. Germline-derived CDR1 and CDR2 are SGHNT and YYREEE (reference sequence). The CDR3 consists of 15 residues.

The chain combines TRBV7-2 with TRBJ2-7, with D tentatively TRBD2 (6 bases). CDR1 and CDR2 (germline): SGHTA, FQGNSA. The CDR3 loop spans 13 amino acids. V was pared by 5 bases and J by 4 bases, with 12 bases between. Here the CDR3 reads CASSATGEYEQYV. The CDR3 nucleotides read TGTGCCAGCAGCGCAACGGGAGAGTACGAGCAGTACGTC.

The V gene is TRBV5-1, the J gene TRBJ2-1; D is perhaps TRBD2 (6 bases). This CDR3 comprises 14 residues. V lost 4 bases and J 3 bases, leaving 11 bases between the germline ends. The germline gives CDR1 SGHRS, CDR2 YFSETQ. CDR3 sequence reads: CASSILGGYNEQFF. CDR3 in DNA: TGCGCCAGCAGCATACTGGGGGGCTACAATGAGCAGTTCTTC. Filled out from reference TRBV5-1 and TRBJ2-1, the complete variable domain reads KAGVTQTPRYLIKTRGQQVTLSCSPISGHRSVSWYQQTPGQGLQFLFEYFSETQRNKGNFPGRFSGRQFSNSRSEMNVSTLELGDSALYLCASSILGGYNEQFFGPGTRLTVL.

Worth noting for this clone: The junction shows a germline mismatch at one end, possibly a read error. The chain joins TRBV12-3 or TRBV12-4 to TRBJ2-1, with a tentative D call TRBD2 (5 bases). This CDR3 is built from 12 residues. The CDR3 DNA reads TGTGCCAGCAGTCCCGGGCCCCCGGGAAGGCTCTTC. Translation: CASSPGPPGRLF.